The clone carrying this TCR beta chain was seen ten or more times. What it binds is unknown. The length of the CDR3 is 11 residues. Trimming left V 5 bases short and J 6 bases short, with 8 bases between. The germline V gene has CDR1 SGHRS and CDR2 YFSETQ. Whoever was chosen for sequencing had shown CD8+CD57+ cell expansion by flow cytometry. Severe acquired aplastic anemia was present in all patients. There was no therapy given to any patient before the blood sampling took place. Genomic DNA, serving as template, underwent TCR beta VDJ and CDR3 profiling. TCRdb recomputed calls from the reads with MiXCR, one row per CDR3 protein. The data contain hundreds of thousands of distinct CDR3 sequences, approximately 58% of them seen just once; the ten biggest clones take up roughly 1.2%. This entry comes from a study of CD8+CD57+ T cells in acquired aplastic anemia. Regarding the study as a whole: Patients and controls had CD8+ Simpson's diversity values that were not significantly distinct.

The sample consisted of sorted CD4+, CD8+, or CD8+CD57+ T cells (not recorded which) from PBMCs. V and J are TRBV5-1 and TRBJ1-1; possible D gene TRBD1, 5 bases. This sequence was found in a human donor with aplastic anemia. The CDR3 sequence is CASRSQAEAFF. Written as DNA, the CDR3 is TGCGCCAGCAGATCACAGGCTGAAGCTTTCTTT.